The next 18 T cell receptor beta chains were all read from a single sample in a study of graft-versus-host responses after intestinal transplantation. Sequenced by immunoSEQ multiplex PCR; TCRdb stores in-frame clones only, minus some. The top ten hold 0.38% of the sample, which has about 59,000 clones, around 93% seen once. The antigens of these receptors remain unknown. Here the sequenced sample was unstimulated CD4+ T cells sorted from spleen or lymph node cells, taken before transplant. These TCRs come from a human donor who was the organ donor for an intestinal transplant.

This clone was observed once. The V call is TRBV6-5, the J call TRBJ1-2, with 8 bases identical to TRBD1. With V trimmed by 6 bases and J by 3 bases, 3 bases remained unmatched. The CDR3 sequence is 13 residues long. Germline CDR1 is MNHEY and CDR2 is SVGAGI. The CDR3 sequence: CASRMDRDYGYTF. CDR3 in DNA: TGTGCCAGCAGGATGGACAGGGACTATGGCTACACCTTC.

The rearrangement links TRBV6-1 to TRBJ2-7; D may be TRBD1 (6 bases). Germline CDR1 MNHNS, CDR2 SASEGT. There are 13 residues in the CDR3. Trimming removed 10 bases at V and 2 bases at J, with 15 bases between. The chain's CDR3 is CAITQGAPYEQYF. CDR3 DNA: TGTGCCATCACACAGGGTGCACCCTACGAGCAGTACTTC.

V usage is TRBV18 and J usage is TRBJ2-7, with 9 bases that match TRBD1. The germline V gene has CDR1 KGHSH and CDR2 LQKENI. CDR3 length equals 16 residues. Trimming removed 5 bases from V and 1 base from J; junction bases left unmatched: 9. CDR3 protein: CASSGAAGQGSYEQYF. CDR3 nucleotide sequence: TGTGCCAGCTCAGGGGCAGCGGGACAGGGTTCCTACGAGCAGTACTTC.

On this clone itself: The junction and the germline gene differ at one end; a read error may be behind it. The gene calls are TRBV7-7 and TRBJ2-3; 8 positions match TRBD2. The CDR3 spans 16 residues. In germline, CDR1 is SSHAT, CDR2 FNYEAQ (reference sequence). The chain's CDR3 is CASSLQRGRGTDTQYF. For the CDR3, the DNA is TGTGCTAGCAGCTTACAGCGGGGGCGCGGGACAGATACGCAGTATTTT.

The gene calls are TRBV7-9 and TRBJ1-3, with a tentative D call TRBD1 (6 bases). Germline assignment: CDR1 SEHNR and CDR2 FQNEAQ (reference sequence). The CDR3 runs 17 residues. Trimming pared 5 bases from V and 0 bases from J, leaving 17 bases between. CDR3 region: CASSQGIDHYSGNTIYF. CDR3 nucleotide sequence: TGTGCCAGCAGCCAGGGGATCGATCACTACTCTGGAAACACCATATATTTT.

V gene TRBV6-5 combines with J gene TRBJ1-1; TRBD1 might be the D (6 bases). Germline CDR1 MNHEY, CDR2 SVGAGI. The CDR3 is 13 residues long. Trimming shortened V by 2 bases and J by 3 bases, and 7 bases separated the two germline ends. This chain's CDR3 is CASSYEGDTEAFF. DNA of the CDR3: TGTGCCAGCAGTTACGAGGGGGACACTGAAGCTTTCTTT.

CDR3: CASRIQGEDTQYF. The CDR3 bases are TGTGCCAGCAGAATTCAGGGGGAAGATACGCAGTATTTT. The V and J genes are TRBV6-1 and TRBJ2-3; 7 positions match TRBD1. V gave up 6 bases and J gave up 5 bases; unmatched junction bases: 5. Germline values: CDR1 MNHNS, CDR2 SASEGT. CDR3 length: 13 residues.

The genes are TRBV5-6 and TRBJ2-3; 9 bases align to TRBD1. This CDR3 has 15 residues. CDR1 and CDR2 from the germline V gene are SGHDT and YYEEEE. The ends lost 2 bases at V and 3 bases at J; junction bases unmatched: 4. CDR3 residues: CASSLPGQGTDTQYF. The CDR3 DNA reads as TGTGCCAGCAGCTTACCGGGACAGGGAACAGATACGCAGTATTTT.

The CDR3 reads CASSPGQDYGEQYF. CDR3 DNA sequence: TGTGCCAGCAGCCCGGGACAGGATTACGGAGAGCAGTACTTC. V is TRBV5-4 and J is TRBJ2-7; 8 bases align to TRBD1. J lost 7 bases, V lost 4 bases, and 10 bases had no gene match. The CDR3 extends over 14 amino acids. Germline V gives CDR1 SGHNT, CDR2 YYREEE (reference sequence).

The J gene is TRBJ2-5, the V gene TRBV5-1, with 7 nucleotides matching TRBD2. The CDR3 length is 13 residues. Germline V gene sequence: CDR1 SGHRS, CDR2 YFSETQ. V dropped 8 bases and J dropped 3; count of bases not matched to a gene: 7. The CDR3 loop is CASGLEGKETQYF. The DNA for the CDR3 is TGCGCCAGTGGACTAGAGGGGAAAGAGACCCAGTACTTC.

The rearrangement links TRBV7-9 to TRBJ1-6; D is undetermined. The CDR3 totals 13 residues. Germline lookup yields CDR1 SEHNR and CDR2 FQNEAQ (reference sequence). V lost 7 bases and J lost 6, with 10 bases in between. CDR3 region: CASMADPNSPLHF. The CDR3 DNA reads TGTGCCAGCATGGCAGACCCTAATTCACCCCTCCACTTT.

This chain connects TRBV10-3 to TRBJ1-5; D possibly corresponds to TRBD1 (5 bases). This CDR3 comprises 13 residues. Trimming pared 0 bases from V and 7 bases from J, leaving 7 bases between. Germline assignment: CDR1 ENHRY and CDR2 SYGVKD. Here the CDR3 DNA reads TGTGCCATCAGTGAGTCGAGGGGACAGCCCCAGCATTTT. This encodes CAISESRGQPQHF.

The chain carries TRBV7-9 and TRBJ2-1, with 7 nucleotides matching TRBD2. After removal of 1 base from V and 4 bases from J, the junction contained 1 base not matched to a gene. Germline CDR1 is SEHNR and CDR2 is FQNEAQ (reference sequence). The CDR3 consists of 14 residues. This CDR3 reads CASSLEGLYNEQFF. The CDR3, as DNA: TGTGCCAGCAGCTTAGAGGGACTATACAATGAGCAGTTCTTC.

The chain recombines TRBV15 with TRBJ1-5; D is ambiguous. This CDR3 is built from 14 residues. CDR1 LNHNV and CDR2 YYDKDF come from the germline V gene (reference sequence). Trimming took off 2 bases at V and 4 bases at J, with 9 bases between the two ends. The CDR3 region is CATSRQTTNQPQHF. DNA of the CDR3: TGTGCCACCAGCAGACAGACGACGAATCAGCCCCAGCATTTT.

The chain carries TRBV7-2 and TRBJ2-1; 8 nucleotides line up with TRBD2. Per germline, CDR1 SGHTA and CDR2 FQGNSA. V was pared by 1 base and J by 5 bases, with 13 bases of the junction left unmatched. The CDR3 extends over 18 amino acids. CDR3 sequence (DNA): TGTGCCAGCAGCTTAGTATGGCGGGGGGCCCATCAGAACAATGAGCAGTTCTTC. Translated, it gives CASSLVWRGAHQNNEQFF.

This clone was recorded a few times. The sample contains more than one DNA sequence encoding this CDR3. This chain joins TRBV4-3 and TRBJ2-5, with TRBD2 matching 11 bases. CDR3 size: 16 residues. Germline CDR1 and CDR2: LGHNA and YSLEER. Trimming cost V 0 bases and J 4 bases; bases outside gene matches: 4. The CDR3 sequence is CASSQDVAGGGETQYF. In DNA form, the CDR3 reads TGCGCCAGCAGCCAAGATGTAGCGGGGGGGGGAGAGACCCAGTACTTC.

The chain links TRBV5-4 to TRBJ2-7; TRBD1 is a possible D gene (5 bases). The germline V and J ends were trimmed by 3 bases and 2 bases, with 15 bases remaining between them. The CDR3 covers 15 residues. Germline values: CDR1 SGHNT, CDR2 YYREEE (reference sequence). CDR3 sequence (DNA): TGTGCCAGCAGCTCCCGCAGGGAAGCAGCCTACGAGCAGTACTTC. Its translation is CASSSRREAAYEQYF.

This clone was observed a single time. V is TRBV10-3 and J is TRBJ2-7; 8 bases are a match to TRBD2. V dropped 3 bases and J dropped 3; count of bases not matched to a gene: 13. Germline V gene sequence: CDR1 ENHRY, CDR2 SYGVKD. The CDR3 contains 17 residues. The DNA of the CDR3 is TGTGCCATCAGTGATCCGTCTAAACTAGCGGCGTTCTACGAGCAGTACTTC. As protein: CAISDPSKLAAFYEQYF.